The TCR beta chain described here comes from a study of OX40 agonist ivuxolimab in advanced cancers. Across the study: Ivuxolimab is an agonistic anti-OX40 (CD134) antibody, and patients were treated with it. Patients enrolled in dose escalation were diagnosed with hepatocellular carcinoma, melanoma, renal cell or head and neck cancer. Partial response was recorded in three patients: one hepatocellular carcinoma and two cutaneous melanoma cases.

The CDR3 extends over 15 amino acids. CDR1 is MNHEY and CDR2 is SVGAGI in the germline V gene. V lost 6 bases to trimming and J lost 1 base, with 15 bases between them. General observations from the study: Compared with others, partial responders at 0.1-3.0 mg/kg displayed clonal expansion among the lowest.

The method was immunoSEQ multiplex PCR; TCRdb's version includes in-frame clones alone and lacks a portion of them. The sample contains about 84,000 clones, roughly nine tenths of which appear only once. A note on this clone: Its cognate antigen is unknown.

The sequence derives from an adult with an advanced solid tumor such as melanoma, head and neck, liver or kidney cancer. The source material was CD4+ or CD8+ T cells sorted from blood, sampled in a trial of the OX40 agonist ivuxolimab. The chain has TRBV6-5 and TRBJ1-1; TRBD1 might be the D (5 bases). The CDR3 DNA reads TGTGCCAGCAGCCCCGTCCTTCAGGGGAACACTGAAGCTTTCTTT. This codes for CASSPVLQGNTEAFF.